The sequence of this TCR beta chain was determined in a study of T cell responses to AZD1222 COVID-19 vaccine. The length of the CDR3 is 15 residues. With V trimmed by 8 bases and J by 0 bases, 8 bases remained unmatched. Germline-derived CDR1 and CDR2 are MRHNA and SNTAGT. Study findings and constraints: When two AZD1222 doses had been given, Spike-specific TCR breadth and depth rose. Donors skewed white British and female; clonal diversity was possibly underestimated.

Sequencing used immunoSEQ multiplex PCR; TCRdb keeps in-frame clones, though not all of them. Found here are around 110,000 clones, 80% to 90% of them singletons; the top ten hold 3% to 4.5%. A remark on this clone: Its matching antigen is unknown.

The V and J genes are TRBV6-4 and TRBJ1-1; 8 bases are a match to TRBD1. Specimen: peripheral blood, collected on day 0 of MenACWY control vaccination. This receptor was identified in an adult in good health. The CDR3 nucleotides are TGTGCCAGCTGGGACAGGTTCATTATGAACACTGAAGCTTTCTTT. Protein: CASWDRFIMNTEAFF.